A single sample gave rise to the 26 T cell receptor beta chains below, sequenced in a study of blood T cell repertoires in COVID-19 (dated by TCRdb to 2019 to 2021). Receptor libraries were prepared by the immunoSEQ multiplex PCR assay. TCRdb retrieved this table from immuneACCESS and kept in-frame rearrangements only. Not all clones are present; in checked studies, unresolved V genes account for under half, and no reason is known for the remainder. The sample table shows over 200,000 clones, and around 90% are seen once. The top ten constitute 0.65% to 0.9% of the sample. Sequenced: peripheral blood. The receptors here all came from a woman in her 30s with acute or convalescent COVID-19.

The chain recombines TRBV30 with TRBJ2-3; D is perhaps TRBD2 (5 bases). Between the trimmed V and J ends, which lost 5 bases and 4 bases, there was a span of 10 bases. CDR1 is GTSNPN, CDR2 SVGIG, per germline (reference sequence). The CDR3 has 12 residues. The CDR3: CAWEISADTQYF. CDR3 nucleotide sequence: TGTGCCTGGGAGATTAGCGCAGATACGCAGTATTTT.

The chain couples TRBV9 to TRBJ2-7; 8 bases agree with TRBD2. Germline CDR1 reads SGDLS; CDR2 reads YYNGEE. V dropped 4 bases and J dropped 0; count of bases not matched to a gene: 3. The CDR3 sequence is 14 residues long. CDR3 region: CASSFSGNSYEQYF. The CDR3 DNA is TGTGCCAGCAGCTTTAGCGGGAACTCCTACGAGCAGTACTTC. The variable domain in full, with the rest retrieved from reference TRBV9 and TRBJ2-7, is DSGVTQTPKHLITATGQRVTLRCSPRSGDLSVYWYQQSLDQGLQFLIQYYNGEERAKGNILERFSAQQFPDLHSELNLSSLELGDSALYFCASSFSGNSYEQYFGPGTRLTVT.

V and J are TRBV12-5 and TRBJ2-3; 7 bases agree with TRBD1. Trimming cost V 6 bases and J 2 bases; bases outside gene matches: 5. CDR3 length: 14 amino acids. Germline V gene sequence: CDR1 LGHNT, CDR2 FRNRAP. The CDR3 protein is CASGVGQVTDTQYF. CDR3 sequence (DNA): TGTGCTAGTGGCGTTGGACAGGTCACAGATACGCAGTATTTT.

The chain is built from TRBV6-5 and TRBJ1-2; TRBD1 agrees at 8 bases. Losses at the gene ends were 5 bases for V and 8 bases for J; bases not matched to a gene: 4. This CDR3 comprises 12 residues. The germline gives CDR1 MNHEY, CDR2 SVGAGI. This CDR3 reads CASSRQGRGYTF. Written as DNA, the CDR3 is TGTGCCAGCAGTAGACAGGGGCGAGGCTACACCTTC.

This chain joins TRBV18 and TRBJ1-5; 7 bases agree with TRBD1. CDR3 size: 14 residues. Germline V gives CDR1 KGHSH, CDR2 LQKENI. J gave up 3 bases and V 5 bases, and 4 bases lay outside the gene matches. The CDR3 nucleotides are TGTGCCAGCTCAAGACAGGGCCACAATCAGCCCCAGCATTTT. This codes for CASSRQGHNQPQHF.

The chain combines TRBV7-2 with TRBJ1-1; the match to TRBD1 covers 8 bases. The germline gives CDR1 SGHTA, CDR2 FQGNSA. The V gene end was trimmed by 2 bases and the J gene end by 3 bases; junction bases not matched to a gene: 11. The CDR3 loop spans 17 amino acids. CDR3 sequence: CASSLSGSQGAYTEAFF. The CDR3 coding sequence is TGTGCCAGCAGCTTATCTGGTAGTCAGGGGGCATACACTGAAGCTTTCTTT.

The chain is built from TRBV7-8 and TRBJ2-7; D may be TRBD1 (6 bases). Germline V gene sequence: CDR1 SGHVS, CDR2 FQNEAQ. Between the trimmed V and J ends, which lost 5 bases and 0 bases, there was a span of 14 bases. This CDR3 comprises 15 residues. The CDR3 reads CASSPRTVASYEQYF. As DNA, the CDR3 is TGTGCCAGCAGCCCTAGGACAGTAGCCTCCTACGAGCAGTACTTC.

This chain links TRBV11-3 with TRBJ2-3; D is perhaps TRBD1 (6 bases). CDR3 length equals 15 residues. Looked up from germline, CDR1 is SGHNT and CDR2 is YENEEA. V was cut by 5 bases and J by 6 bases, with 18 bases left in between. CDR3 nucleotide sequence: TGTGCCAGCAGCCCAGGGACACCTGCACCCGATACGCAGTATTTT. Its protein product is CASSPGTPAPDTQYF.

The rearrangement uses TRBV24-1 and TRBJ2-1, with TRBD2 matching over 13 bases. CDR1 is KGHDR and CDR2 is SFDVKD in the germline V gene. This CDR3 contains 17 residues. With 2 bases clipped from V and 5 bases from J, the junction kept 5 bases outside the gene matches. The CDR3 spells CATSDYGLAGVHNEQFF. The CDR3 DNA follows: TGTGCCACCAGTGATTATGGACTAGCGGGGGTTCACAATGAGCAGTTCTTC.

The chain combines TRBV14 with TRBJ1-2, with 9 bases fitting TRBD1. CDR3 length equals 16 residues. From germline, CDR1 is SGHDN and CDR2 FVKESK. Trimming cost V 6 bases and J 5 bases; bases outside gene matches: 13. CDR3 in DNA: TGTGCCAGCAGTCGGGACAGGGATGGTGCGGTGTATGGCTACACCTTC. Residues: CASSRDRDGAVYGYTF.

The chain joins TRBV13 to TRBJ2-2; a weak D match, TRBD2 (6 bases). CDR3 length: 12 amino acids. Germline V gene data show CDR1 as PRHDT and CDR2 as FYEKMQ (reference sequence). The ends were cut back, 5 bases at V and 5 bases at J, with 6 bases in the middle. CDR3 bases: TGTGCCAGCAGCCGGGGGACCGGGGAGCTGTTTTTT. This sequence encodes CASSRGTGELFF.

The chain combines TRBV7-3 with TRBJ2-3; D may be TRBD1 (5 bases). CDR3 size: 13 residues. V shed 5 bases and J shed 3 bases, with 9 bases lying between them. Germline CDR1 and CDR2: SGHTA and FQGTGA. CDR3 nucleotide sequence: TGTGCCAGCAGCCGAAGACAGACAGATACGCAGTATTTT. Protein product: CASSRRQTDTQYF.

The CDR3, as DNA: TGTGCCAGCAGCGGAAGACTAGCGGGAGAAGACTACAATGAGCAGTTCTTC. Translation gives CASSGRLAGEDYNEQFF. The gene calls are TRBV9 and TRBJ2-1, with 12 bases lining up with TRBD2. This CDR3 is 17 amino acids long. Germline V gives CDR1 SGDLS, CDR2 YYNGEE. V trimming: 3 bases; J trimming: 3 bases; junction bases outside the gene matches: 7.

This sequence joins TRBV29-1 and TRBJ1-5; tentatively, D is TRBD1 (6 bases). The CDR3 is made up of 14 amino acids. V dropped 7 bases and J dropped 0 bases, with 13 bases sitting between them. The germline gives CDR1 SQVTM, CDR2 ANQGSEA. CDR3 coding DNA: TGCAGCGCATCAGGGGCAAATAGCAATCAGCCCCAGCATTTT. Its protein product is CSASGANSNQPQHF.

The chain recombines TRBV3-1 (or the pseudogene TRBV3-2) with TRBJ2-4; 8 nucleotides line up with TRBD1. The CDR3 is 19 amino acids. V dropped 0 bases and J dropped 1; count of bases not matched to a gene: 11. Germline CDR1 reads LGHDT; CDR2 reads YNNKEL (reference sequence). This CDR3 reads CASSQEYRGREVAKNIQYF. CDR3 DNA: TGTGCCAGCAGCCAAGAGTACAGGGGGAGAGAGGTCGCCAAAAACATTCAGTACTTC.

This clone was recorded a few times. V gene TRBV14 combines with J gene TRBJ2-2; no firm D call. V lost 3 bases to trimming and J lost 7 bases, with 9 bases between them. The V gene's germline CDR1 is SGHDN and CDR2 FVKESK. The CDR3 consists of 13 residues. In DNA form, the CDR3 reads TGTGCCAGCAGCCATGAGCGCGTCGGGGAGCTGTTTTTT. Its translation is CASSHERVGELFF.

This rearrangement joins TRBV7-8 to TRBJ2-1, with 8 bases fitting TRBD2. This CDR3 is 16 amino acids long. Germline lookup yields CDR1 SGHVS and CDR2 FQNEAQ. Trimming removed 5 bases from V and 3 bases from J; junction bases left unmatched: 9. The CDR3 coding sequence is TGTGCCAGCAGCCCCACAAGCCGGGGGGGCTACAATGAGCAGTTCTTC. It encodes CASSPTSRGGYNEQFF.

The V gene is TRBV21-1, the J gene TRBJ2-1; TRBD2 is the table's D call, not checked against the DNA. TRBV21-1 is a recognized pseudogene. The CDR3 is 16 residues long. The CDR3 protein is CASSKSDREWHNEQFF. The CDR3 coding sequence is TGTGCCAGCAGCAAATCGGATCGGGAGTGGCACAATGAGCAGTTCTTC.

This clone was picked up one time. This sequence joins TRBV6-5 and TRBJ1-2; the D gene is possibly TRBD1 (5 bases). Between the trimmed V and J ends, which lost 6 bases and 6 bases, there was a span of 11 bases. There are 12 residues in the CDR3. CDR1 is MNHEY and CDR2 is SVGAGI in the germline V gene. The CDR3 region has the DNA TGTGCCAGCAGATGGGGCCGGGATGGCTACACCTTC. It specifies CASRWGRDGYTF.

The CDR3 DNA follows: TGTGCCAGCACCGAAGATGCGGGCATATTCACCGGGGAGCTGTTTTTT. It yields the protein CASTEDAGIFTGELFF. This chain connects TRBV2 to TRBJ2-2, with D tentatively TRBD2 (5 bases). Germline CDR1 is SNHLY and CDR2 is FYNNEI. The CDR3 contains 16 residues. The germline V and J ends were trimmed by 7 bases and 4 bases, with 19 bases remaining between them.

This clone was observed once. The chain combines TRBV6-1 with TRBJ2-7, with D unresolved. The germline V gene has CDR1 MNHNS and CDR2 SASEGT. This CDR3 spans 14 amino acids. V lost 0 bases, J lost 7 bases, and 13 bases lay in between. The CDR3 region has the DNA TGTGCCAGCAGTGAAGCTAATCCGGTCGGGGAGCAGTACTTC. It is translated as CASSEANPVGEQYF.

This chain uses TRBV27 with TRBJ2-6; 7 bases map to TRBD1. Looked up from germline, CDR1 is MNHEY and CDR2 is SMNVEV (reference sequence). This CDR3 region has 21 residues. The V gene end was trimmed by 5 bases and the J gene end by 1 base; junction bases not matched to a gene: 20. The CDR3 spells CASSPNTRGQVGVSGANVLTF. DNA of the CDR3: TGTGCCAGCAGTCCCAATACCCGTGGACAGGTCGGGGTGTCTGGGGCCAACGTCCTGACTTTC.

The J gene is TRBJ2-3, the V gene TRBV15, with unresolved D. Germline-derived CDR1 and CDR2 are LNHNV and YYDKDF (reference sequence). This CDR3 comprises 16 residues. The V gene lost 2 bases and the J gene lost 0 bases, with 12 bases spanning the gap. The CDR3 DNA reads as TGTGCCACCAGCAGACGAGGCCGACTTAGCACAGATACGCAGTATTTT. Residues: CATSRRGRLSTDTQYF. The full variable domain, its missing parts supplied by reference TRBV15 and TRBJ2-3, is DAMVIQNPRYQVTQFGKPVTLSCSQTLNHNVMYWYQQKSSQAPKLLFHYYDKDFNNEADTPDNFQSRRPNTSFCFLDIRSPGLGDTAMYLCATSRRGRLSTDTQYFGPGTRLTVL.

The chain couples TRBV7-2 to TRBJ1-6; D is possibly TRBD1 (5 bases). Trimming pared 3 bases from V and 6 bases from J, leaving 15 bases between. The CDR3 length is 16 residues. Germline CDR1 reads SGHTA; CDR2 reads FQGNSA. Here the CDR3 reads CASSLDRWGGNSPLHF. CDR3 bases: TGTGCCAGCAGCTTGGACCGGTGGGGGGGTAATTCACCCCTCCACTTT. The whole variable domain, remainder taken from reference TRBV7-2 and TRBJ1-6, is GAGVSQSPSNKVTEKGKDVELRCDPISGHTALYWYRQSLGQGLEFLIYFQGNSAPDKSGLPSDRFSAERTGGSVSTLTIQRTQQEDSAVYLCASSLDRWGGNSPLHFGNGTRLTVT.

The chain uses TRBV5-1 and TRBJ1-6; 10 bases match TRBD1. The CDR3 covers 16 residues. V lost 5 bases and J lost 5; bases outside the gene matches: 7. Germline loops: CDR1 SGHRS, CDR2 YFSETQ. CDR3 DNA sequence: TGCGCCAGCAGGAAGACAGGGGGCTTTAATAATTCACCCCTCCACTTT. Its protein is CASRKTGGFNNSPLHF.

The chain employs TRBV19 and TRBJ1-2, with a tentative D call TRBD1 (6 bases). V lost 7 bases to trimming and J lost 7 bases, with 13 bases between them. Germline CDR1 is LNHDA and CDR2 is SQIVND (reference sequence). The CDR3 sequence is 12 residues long. CDR3 sequence: CASIKTGSGYTF. In DNA, the CDR3 is TGTGCCAGTATCAAGACAGGCTCTGGCTACACCTTC.